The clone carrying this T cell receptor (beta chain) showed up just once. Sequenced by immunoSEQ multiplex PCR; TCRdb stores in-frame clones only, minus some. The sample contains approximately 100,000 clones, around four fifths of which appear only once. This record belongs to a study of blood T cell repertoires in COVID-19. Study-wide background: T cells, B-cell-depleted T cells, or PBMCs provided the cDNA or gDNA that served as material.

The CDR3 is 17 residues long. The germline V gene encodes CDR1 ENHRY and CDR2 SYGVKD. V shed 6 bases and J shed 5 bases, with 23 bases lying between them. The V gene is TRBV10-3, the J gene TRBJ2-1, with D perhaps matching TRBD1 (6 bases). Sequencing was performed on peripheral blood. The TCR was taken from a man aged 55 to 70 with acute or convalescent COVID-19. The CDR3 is CAISQGGGQRIDNEQFF. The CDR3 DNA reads TGTGCCATCAGCCAAGGAGGAGGACAGCGGATTGACAATGAGCAGTTCTTC.